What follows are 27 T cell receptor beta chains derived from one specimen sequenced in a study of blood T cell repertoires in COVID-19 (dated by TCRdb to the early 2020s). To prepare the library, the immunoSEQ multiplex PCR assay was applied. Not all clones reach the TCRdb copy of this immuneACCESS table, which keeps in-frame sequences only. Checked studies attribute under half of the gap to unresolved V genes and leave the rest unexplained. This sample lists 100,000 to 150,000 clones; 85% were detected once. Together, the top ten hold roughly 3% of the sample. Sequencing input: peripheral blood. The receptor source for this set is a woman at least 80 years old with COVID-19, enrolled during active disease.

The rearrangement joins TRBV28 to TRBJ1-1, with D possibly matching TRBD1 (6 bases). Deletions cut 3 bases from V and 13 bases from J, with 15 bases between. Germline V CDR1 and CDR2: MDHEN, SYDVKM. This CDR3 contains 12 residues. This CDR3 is CASSLGGLRGFF. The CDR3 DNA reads TGTGCCAGCAGTTTGGGGGGGCTACGTGGTTTCTTT.

CDR3 region: CARSGQVYYEQYF. CDR3 nucleotide sequence: TGTGCCAGGTCGGGACAGGTATACTACGAGCAGTACTTC. The rearrangement uses TRBV11-3 and TRBJ2-7, with TRBD1 identical over 8 bases. The CDR3 has 13 amino acids. Germline V gene sequence: CDR1 SGHNT, CDR2 YENEEA. Losses at the gene ends were 9 bases for V and 3 bases for J; bases not matched to a gene: 7.

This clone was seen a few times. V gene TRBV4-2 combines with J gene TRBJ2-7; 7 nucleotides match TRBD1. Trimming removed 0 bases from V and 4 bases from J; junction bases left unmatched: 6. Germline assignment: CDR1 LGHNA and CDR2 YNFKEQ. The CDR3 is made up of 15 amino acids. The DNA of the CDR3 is TGTGCCAGCAGCCAAGACGGCAGGGGGTATTACGAGCAGTACTTC. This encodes CASSQDGRGYYEQYF.

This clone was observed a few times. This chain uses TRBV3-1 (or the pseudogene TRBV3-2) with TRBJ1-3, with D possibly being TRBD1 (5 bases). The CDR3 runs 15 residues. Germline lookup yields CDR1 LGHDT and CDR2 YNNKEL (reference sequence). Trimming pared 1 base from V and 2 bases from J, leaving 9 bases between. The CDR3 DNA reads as TGTGCCAGCAGCCAAGGGCGGGGGGCTGGAAACACCATATATTTT. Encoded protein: CASSQGRGAGNTIYF.

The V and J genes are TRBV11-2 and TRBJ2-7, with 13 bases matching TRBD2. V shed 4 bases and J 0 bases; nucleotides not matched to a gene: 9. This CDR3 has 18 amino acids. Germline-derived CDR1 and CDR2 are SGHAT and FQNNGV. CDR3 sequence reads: CASSWRLAGGTSSYEQYF. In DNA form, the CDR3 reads TGTGCCAGCAGCTGGAGACTAGCGGGAGGCACAAGCTCCTACGAGCAGTACTTC.

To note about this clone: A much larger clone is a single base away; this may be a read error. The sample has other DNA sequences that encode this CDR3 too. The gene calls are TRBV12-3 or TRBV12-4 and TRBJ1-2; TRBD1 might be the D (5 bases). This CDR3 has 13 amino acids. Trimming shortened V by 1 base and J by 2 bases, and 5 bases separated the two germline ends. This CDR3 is CASSLDRNYGYTF. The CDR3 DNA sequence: TGTGCCAGCAGTTTAGACAGGAACTATGGCTACACCTTC.

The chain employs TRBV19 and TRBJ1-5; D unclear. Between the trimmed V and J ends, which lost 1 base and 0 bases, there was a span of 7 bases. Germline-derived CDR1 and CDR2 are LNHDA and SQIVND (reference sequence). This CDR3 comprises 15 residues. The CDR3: CASSIVAGSNQPQHF. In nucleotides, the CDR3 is TGTGCCAGTAGTATAGTTGCCGGTAGCAATCAGCCCCAGCATTTT.

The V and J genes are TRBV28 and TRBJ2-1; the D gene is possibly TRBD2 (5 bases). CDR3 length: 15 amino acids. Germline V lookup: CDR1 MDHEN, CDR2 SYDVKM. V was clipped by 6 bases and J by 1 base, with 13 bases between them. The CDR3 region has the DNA TGTGCCAGCAGATCCCTAGCATCGTCCTACAATGAGCAGTTCTTC. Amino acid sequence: CASRSLASSYNEQFF.

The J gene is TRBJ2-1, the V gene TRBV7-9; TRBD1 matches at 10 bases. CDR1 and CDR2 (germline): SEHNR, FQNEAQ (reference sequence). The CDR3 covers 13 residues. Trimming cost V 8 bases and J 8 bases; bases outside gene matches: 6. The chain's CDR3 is CASLGQGSDEQFF. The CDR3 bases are TGTGCCAGCCTGGGACAGGGGTCCGATGAGCAGTTCTTC. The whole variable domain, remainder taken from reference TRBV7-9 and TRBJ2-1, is DTGVSQNPRHKITKRGQNVTFRCDPISEHNRLYWYRQTLGQGPEFLTYFQNEAQLEKSRLLSDRFSAERPKGSFSTLEIQRTEQGDSAMYLCASLGQGSDEQFFGPGTRLTVL.

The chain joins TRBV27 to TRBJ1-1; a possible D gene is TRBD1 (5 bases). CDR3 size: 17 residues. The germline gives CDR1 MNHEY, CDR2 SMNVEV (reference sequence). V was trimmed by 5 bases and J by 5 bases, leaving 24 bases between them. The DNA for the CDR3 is TGTGCCAGCAGTAAAAGGGGAGGGGATTTGATGGTTACTGAAGCTTTCTTT. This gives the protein CASSKRGGDLMVTEAFF.

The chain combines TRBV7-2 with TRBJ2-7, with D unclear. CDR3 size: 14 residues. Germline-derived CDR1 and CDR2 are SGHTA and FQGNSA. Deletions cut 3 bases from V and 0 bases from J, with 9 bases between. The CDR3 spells CASSFLGPSYEQYF. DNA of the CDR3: TGTGCCAGCAGCTTTCTGGGCCCCTCCTACGAGCAGTACTTC.

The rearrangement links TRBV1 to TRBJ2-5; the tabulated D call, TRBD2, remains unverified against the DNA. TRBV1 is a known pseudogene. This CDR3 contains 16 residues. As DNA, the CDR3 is TGCACCAGCAGCCAAGAATGGGACTCCCAGAAAGAGACCCAGTACTTC. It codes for CTSSQEWDSQKETQYF.

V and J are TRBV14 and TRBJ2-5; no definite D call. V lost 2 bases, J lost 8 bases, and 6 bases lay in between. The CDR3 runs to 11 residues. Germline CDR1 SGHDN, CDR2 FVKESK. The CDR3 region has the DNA TGTGCCAGCAGCCAAAAGAGTACCCAGTACTTC. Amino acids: CASSQKSTQYF. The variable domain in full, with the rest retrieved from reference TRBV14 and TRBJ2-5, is EAGVTQFPSHSVIEKGQTVTLRCDPISGHDNLYWYRRVMGKEIKFLLHFVKESKQDESGMPNNRFLAERTGGTYSTLKVQPAELEDSGVYFCASSQKSTQYFGPGTRLLVL.

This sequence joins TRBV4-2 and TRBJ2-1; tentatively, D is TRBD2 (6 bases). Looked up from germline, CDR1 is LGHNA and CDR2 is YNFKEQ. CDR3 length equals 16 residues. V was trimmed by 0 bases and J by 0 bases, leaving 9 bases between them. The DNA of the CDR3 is TGTGCCAGCAGCCAAGAGGACGGGAGCTCCTACAATGAGCAGTTCTTC. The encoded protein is CASSQEDGSSYNEQFF.

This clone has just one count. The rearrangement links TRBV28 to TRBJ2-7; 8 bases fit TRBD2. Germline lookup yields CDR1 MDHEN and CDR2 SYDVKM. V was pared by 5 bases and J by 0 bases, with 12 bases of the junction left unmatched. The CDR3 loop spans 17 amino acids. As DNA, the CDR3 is TGTGCCAGCAGTCCCATCCTCCTAGCGGGTGCCTCCTACGAGCAGTACTTC. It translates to CASSPILLAGASYEQYF.

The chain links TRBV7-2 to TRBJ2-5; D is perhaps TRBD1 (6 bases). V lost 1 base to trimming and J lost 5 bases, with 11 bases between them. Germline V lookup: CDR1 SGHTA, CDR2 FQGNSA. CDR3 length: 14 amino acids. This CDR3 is CASSLGGPRETQYF. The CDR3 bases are TGTGCCAGCAGCTTAGGGGGGCCTCGGGAGACCCAGTACTTC.

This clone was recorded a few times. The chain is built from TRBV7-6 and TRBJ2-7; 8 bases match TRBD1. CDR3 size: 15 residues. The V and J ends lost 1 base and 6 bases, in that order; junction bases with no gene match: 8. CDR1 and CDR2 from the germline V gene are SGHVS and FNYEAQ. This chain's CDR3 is CASSLEDRVIFEQYF. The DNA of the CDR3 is TGTGCCAGCAGCTTAGAGGACAGGGTGATCTTCGAGCAGTACTTC.

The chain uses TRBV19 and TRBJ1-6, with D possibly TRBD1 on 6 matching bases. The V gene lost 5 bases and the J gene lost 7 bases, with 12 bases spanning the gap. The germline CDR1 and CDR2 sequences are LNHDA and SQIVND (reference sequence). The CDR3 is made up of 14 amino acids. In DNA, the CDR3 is TGTGCCAGTAGTTCCTCAGACAGGAATTCACCCCTCCACTTT. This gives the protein CASSSSDRNSPLHF.

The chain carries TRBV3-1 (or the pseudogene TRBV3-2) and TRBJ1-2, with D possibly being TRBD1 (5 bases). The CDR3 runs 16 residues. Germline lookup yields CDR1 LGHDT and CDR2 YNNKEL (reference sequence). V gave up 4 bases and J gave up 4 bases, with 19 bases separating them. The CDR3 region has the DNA TGTGCCAGCAGCCCAAAAAAGGGGCCTGGGGCCTATGGCTACACCTTC. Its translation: CASSPKKGPGAYGYTF.

The CDR3 region is CASSLGGVSVEAFF. DNA for the CDR3: TGTGCCAGCAGCTTAGGGGGAGTTTCAGTTGAAGCTTTCTTT. The gene calls are TRBV7-9 and TRBJ1-1, with D unclear. The CDR3 length is 14 residues. The V gene's germline CDR1 is SEHNR and CDR2 FQNEAQ (reference sequence). With 1 base removed from V and 7 bases from J, the gap between germline ends came to 13 bases. The full variable domain, completed using reference TRBV7-9 and TRBJ1-1, is DTGVSQNPRHKITKRGQNVTFRCDPISEHNRLYWYRQTLGQGPEFLTYFQNEAQLEKSRLLSDRFSAERPKGSFSTLEIQRTEQGDSAMYLCASSLGGVSVEAFFGQGTRLTVV.

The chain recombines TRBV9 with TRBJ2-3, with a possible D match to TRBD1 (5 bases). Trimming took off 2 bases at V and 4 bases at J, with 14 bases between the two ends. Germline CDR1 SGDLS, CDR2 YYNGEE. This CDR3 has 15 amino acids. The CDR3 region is CASSVGPLGPDTQYF. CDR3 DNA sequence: TGTGCCAGCAGCGTGGGGCCCCTCGGCCCAGATACGCAGTATTTT. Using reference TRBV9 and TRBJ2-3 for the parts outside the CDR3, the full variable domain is DSGVTQTPKHLITATGQRVTLRCSPRSGDLSVYWYQQSLDQGLQFLIQYYNGEERAKGNILERFSAQQFPDLHSELNLSSLELGDSALYFCASSVGPLGPDTQYFGPGTRLTVL.

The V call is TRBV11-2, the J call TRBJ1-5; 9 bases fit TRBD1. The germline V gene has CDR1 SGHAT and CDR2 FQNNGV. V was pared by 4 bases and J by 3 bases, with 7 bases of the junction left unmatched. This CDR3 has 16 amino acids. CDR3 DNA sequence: TGTGCCAGCAGCTCGGGACAGGGAAACCTCAATCAGCCCCAGCATTTT. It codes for CASSSGQGNLNQPQHF.

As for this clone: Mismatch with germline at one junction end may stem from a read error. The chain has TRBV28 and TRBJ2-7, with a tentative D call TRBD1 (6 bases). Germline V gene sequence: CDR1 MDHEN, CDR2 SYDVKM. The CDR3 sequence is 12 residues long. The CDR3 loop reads CASIGGLDRLTF. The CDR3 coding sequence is TGTGCCAGCATTGGCGGTCTGGACAGATTAACCTTC.

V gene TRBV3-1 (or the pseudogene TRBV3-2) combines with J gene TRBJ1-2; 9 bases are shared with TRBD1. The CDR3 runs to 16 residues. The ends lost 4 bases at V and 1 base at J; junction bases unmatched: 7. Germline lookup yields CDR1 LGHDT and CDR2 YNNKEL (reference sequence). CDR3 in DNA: TGTGCCAGCAGCCCACTGGGGACAGGGCTTAACTATGGCTACACCTTC. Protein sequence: CASSPLGTGLNYGYTF.

The CDR3 DNA reads as TGTGCCAGCAGCCAAGAACTTTCGGCGGAGCAAGACTACACCTTC. Translating gives CASSQELSAEQDYTF. V is TRBV4-2 and J is TRBJ1-2; D is uncertain. The CDR3 runs to 15 residues. The germline gives CDR1 LGHNA, CDR2 YNFKEQ. V lost 0 bases and J lost 10, with 18 bases in between.

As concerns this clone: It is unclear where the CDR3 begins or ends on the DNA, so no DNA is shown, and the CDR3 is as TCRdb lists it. CDR3 in amino acids: CASSSSTGNYEQYF. This chain uses TRBV11-2 with TRBJ2-7; the table's D call, TRBD1, has no DNA check behind it. Inclusive of both ends, the CDR3 amounts to 14 amino acids. CDR1 SGHAT and CDR2 FQNNGV come from the germline V gene.

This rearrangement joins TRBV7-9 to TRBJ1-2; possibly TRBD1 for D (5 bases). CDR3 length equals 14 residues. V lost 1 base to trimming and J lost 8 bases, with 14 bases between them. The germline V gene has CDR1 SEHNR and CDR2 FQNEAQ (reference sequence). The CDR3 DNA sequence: TGTGCCAGCAGCTTAGTCGGGACTTTGGGGGGCTACACCTTC. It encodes CASSLVGTLGGYTF.